This entry describes one TCR beta chain. No antigen is known for it. Clones were sequenced by immunoSEQ multiplex PCR, and TCRdb holds only the in-frame ones, with some missing. This repertoire shows some 51,000 clones, 60% to 85% found once; its top ten account for about 1.7%. The data were obtained in a study of a mutant IDH1 vaccine in newly diagnosed glioma. Study-level background: Sex distribution of treated patients was approximately 60% male and roughly 40% female; mean age was 40.4 years.

The CDR3 runs to 13 residues. The V and J ends lost 4 bases and 2 bases respectively, with 11 bases between them. The germline V gene encodes CDR1 GTSNPN and CDR2 SVGIG (reference sequence). The time point denotes: baseline, week 1 (first vaccination visit). The treatment is: pre-vaccination baseline after standard-of-care therapy. Findings and caveats of the study: Variations in leading peripheral T cell clonotypes appeared to have no connection with pseudoprogression.

This receptor was identified in a woman between 40 and 55 years old with glioma. The gene calls are TRBV30 and TRBJ2-5; no clear D. The specimen was PBMCs, collected from a glioma patient treated with radiotherapy, temozolomide or both. Here the CDR3 reads CAWKIGAQETQYF. Here the CDR3 DNA reads TGTGCCTGGAAAATCGGCGCTCAAGAGACCCAGTACTTC.